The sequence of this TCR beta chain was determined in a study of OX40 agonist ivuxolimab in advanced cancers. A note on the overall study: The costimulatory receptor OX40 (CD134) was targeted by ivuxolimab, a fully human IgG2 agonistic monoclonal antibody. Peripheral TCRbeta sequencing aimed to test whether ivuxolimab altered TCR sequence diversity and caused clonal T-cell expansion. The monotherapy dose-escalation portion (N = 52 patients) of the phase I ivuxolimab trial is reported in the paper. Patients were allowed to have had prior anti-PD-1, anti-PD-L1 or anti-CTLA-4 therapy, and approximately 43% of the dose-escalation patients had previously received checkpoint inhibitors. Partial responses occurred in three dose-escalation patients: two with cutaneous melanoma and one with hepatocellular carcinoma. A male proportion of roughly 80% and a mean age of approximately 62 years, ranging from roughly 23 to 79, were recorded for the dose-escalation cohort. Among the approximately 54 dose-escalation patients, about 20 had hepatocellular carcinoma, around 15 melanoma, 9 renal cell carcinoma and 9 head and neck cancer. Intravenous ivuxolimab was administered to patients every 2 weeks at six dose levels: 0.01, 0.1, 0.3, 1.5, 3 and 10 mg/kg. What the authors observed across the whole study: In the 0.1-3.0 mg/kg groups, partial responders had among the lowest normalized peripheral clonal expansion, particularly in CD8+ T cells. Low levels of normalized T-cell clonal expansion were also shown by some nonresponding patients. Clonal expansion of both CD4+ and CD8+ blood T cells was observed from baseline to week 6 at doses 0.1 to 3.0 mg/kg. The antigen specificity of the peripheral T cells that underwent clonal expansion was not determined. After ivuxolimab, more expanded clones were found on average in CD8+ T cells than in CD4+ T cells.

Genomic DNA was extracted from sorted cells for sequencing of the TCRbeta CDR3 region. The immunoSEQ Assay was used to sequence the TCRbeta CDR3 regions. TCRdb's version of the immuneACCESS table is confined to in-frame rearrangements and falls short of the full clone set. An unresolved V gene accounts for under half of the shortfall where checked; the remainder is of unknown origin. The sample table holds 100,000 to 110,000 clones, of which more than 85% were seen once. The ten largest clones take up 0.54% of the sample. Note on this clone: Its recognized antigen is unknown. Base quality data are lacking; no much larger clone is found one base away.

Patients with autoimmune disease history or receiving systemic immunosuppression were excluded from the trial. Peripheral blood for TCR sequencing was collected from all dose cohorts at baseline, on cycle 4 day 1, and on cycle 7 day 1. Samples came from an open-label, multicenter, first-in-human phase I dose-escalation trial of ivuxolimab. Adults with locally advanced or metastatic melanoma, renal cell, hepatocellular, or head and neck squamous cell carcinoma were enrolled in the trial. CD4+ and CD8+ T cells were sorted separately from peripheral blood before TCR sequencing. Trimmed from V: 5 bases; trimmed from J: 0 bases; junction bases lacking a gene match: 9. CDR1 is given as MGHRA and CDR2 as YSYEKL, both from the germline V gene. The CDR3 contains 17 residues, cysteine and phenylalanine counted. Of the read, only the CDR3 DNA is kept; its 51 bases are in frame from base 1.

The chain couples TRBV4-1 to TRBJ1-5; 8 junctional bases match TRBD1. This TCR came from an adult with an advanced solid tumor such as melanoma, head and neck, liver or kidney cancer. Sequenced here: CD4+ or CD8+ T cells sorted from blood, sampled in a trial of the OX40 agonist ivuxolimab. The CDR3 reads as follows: CASSGGQEGYSNQPQHF. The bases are TGCGCCAGCAGCGGGGGACAGGAGGGATATAGCAATCAGCCCCAGCATTTT.